These T cell receptor beta chains were read from a single sample in a study of blood T cell repertoires in COVID-19. Some clones are missing from TCRdb's copy, which holds only in-frame ones; the method was immunoSEQ multiplex PCR. This table has about 80,000 clones, about four fifths appearing once. Sequenced sample: peripheral blood. These receptors came from a human donor in a cohort sampled during active COVID-19. Each CDR3 is given with its conserved first and last residue. A D gene is named only where the DNA matches it firmly. Part of the rows lack a size; the others show once, few, many or a class for expanded clones.

D gene,V gene,J gene,clone size,CDR3 protein,CDR3 DNA
TRBD1,TRBV28,TRBJ1-4,.,CASSSDRDRGFEKLFF,TGTGCCAGCAGTTCTGATCGGGACAGGGGTTTTGAAAAACTGTTTTTT
TRBD2,TRBV30,TRBJ2-3,once,CAWEGLAGFTDTQYF,TGTGCCTGGGAGGGACTAGCGGGTTTCACAGATACGCAGTATTTT
TRBD2,TRBV6-5,TRBJ2-3,once,CASISGESTDTQYF,TGTGCCAGCATTAGCGGGGAGAGCACAGATACGCAGTATTTT
TRBD1,TRBV4-2,TRBJ2-7,.,CASTPRQGAYEQYF,TGTGCCAGCACACCAAGACAGGGGGCCTACGAGCAGTACTTC
.,TRBV10-1,TRBJ1-1,.,CASSEARGTLNTEAFF,TGCGCCAGCAGTGAGGCCCGGGGGACCTTGAACACTGAAGCTTTCTTT
.,TRBV11-3,TRBJ2-2,.,CASSPRTGELFF,TGTGCCAGCAGCCCCAGGACCGGGGAGCTGTTTTTT
.,TRBV5-1,TRBJ2-7,once,CASSQGFISYEQYF,TGCGCCAGCAGCCAGGGGTTTATCTCCTACGAGCAGTACTTC
.,TRBV7-3,TRBJ2-2,once,CASSPQGWTGELFF,TGTGCCAGCAGCCCACAGGGTTGGACCGGGGAGCTGTTTTTT
.,TRBV9,TRBJ1-4,.,CASSVGQTNEKLFF,TGTGCCAGCAGCGTAGGACAGACTAATGAAAAACTGTTTTTT
TRBD2,TRBV27,TRBJ2-5,.,CASSSSHWTSGMIETQYF,TGTGCCAGCAGTTCCTCCCATTGGACTAGCGGGATGATAGAGACCCAGTACTTC
TRBD2,TRBV6-1,TRBJ2-7,.,CASSEVGGSGGIYEQYF,TGTGCCAGCAGTGAAGTCGGGGGTAGCGGGGGGATCTACGAGCAGTACTTC
.,TRBV19,TRBJ1-1,once,CASSASIGATEAFF,TGTGCCAGTAGTGCTAGTATCGGTGCCACTGAAGCTTTCTTT
.,TRBV6-1,TRBJ1-2,.,CASSDQDGYTF,TGTGCCAGCAGTGACCAGGATGGCTACACCTTC
.,TRBV18,TRBJ2-3,.,CASSPRGPEADTQYF,TGTGCCAGCTCACCACGGGGGCCCGAAGCAGATACGCAGTATTTT
.,TRBV30,TRBJ1-1,.,CACWEGVGSTEAFF,TGTGCCTGCTGGGAAGGTGTGGGGAGTACTGAAGCTTTCTTT